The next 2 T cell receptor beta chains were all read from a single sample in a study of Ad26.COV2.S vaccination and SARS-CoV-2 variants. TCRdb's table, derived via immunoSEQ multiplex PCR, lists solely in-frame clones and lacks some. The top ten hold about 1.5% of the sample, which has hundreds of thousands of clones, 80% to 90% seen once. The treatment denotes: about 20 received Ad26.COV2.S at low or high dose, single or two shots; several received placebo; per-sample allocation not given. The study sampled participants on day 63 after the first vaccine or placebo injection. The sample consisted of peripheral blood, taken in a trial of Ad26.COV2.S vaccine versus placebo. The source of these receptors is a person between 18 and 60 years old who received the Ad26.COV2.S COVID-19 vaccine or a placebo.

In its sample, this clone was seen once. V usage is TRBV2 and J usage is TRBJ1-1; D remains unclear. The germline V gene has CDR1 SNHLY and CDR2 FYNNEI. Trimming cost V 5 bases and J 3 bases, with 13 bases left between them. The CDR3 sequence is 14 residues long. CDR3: CASSQTLSDTEAFF. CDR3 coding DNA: TGTGCCAGCAGTCAAACACTTTCTGACACTGAAGCTTTCTTT.

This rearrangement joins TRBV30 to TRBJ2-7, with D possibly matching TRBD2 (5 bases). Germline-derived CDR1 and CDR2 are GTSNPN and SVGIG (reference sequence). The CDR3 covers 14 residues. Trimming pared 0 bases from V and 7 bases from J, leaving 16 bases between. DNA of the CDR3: TGTGCCTGGAGTGTGCGGACCTTCGGGGATGAGCAGTACTTC. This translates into CAWSVRTFGDEQYF.